The 21 T cell receptor beta chains given below trace back to one sample, sequenced in a study of glioma-infiltrating T cells. The iRepertoire nested amplicon-rescue multiplex PCR amplified TCR alpha and beta CDR3s from RNA. In TCRdb, the multiplex PCR reads were re-called with MiXCR into one record per CDR3 protein. This table has 170,000 or so distinct CDR3 sequences, under 55% appearing once. Source material: glioma tissue, nonneoplastic brain tissue, or PBMCs (not recorded which). The receptors were sampled from a human donor with low-grade glioma or glioblastoma, undergoing nonglioma brain surgery, or in good health (not recorded which).

A remark on this clonotype: This may arise from a read error, as a much more abundant clone is one base away. The chain combines TRBV15 with TRBJ1-5, with no clear D. Looked up from germline, CDR1 is LNHNV and CDR2 is YYDKDF (reference sequence). CDR3 length: 13 residues. Trimming stripped 3 bases from V and 7 bases from J, with 10 bases between. For the CDR3, the DNA is TGTGCCACCAGCAGTCCCCCCGGACAGCCCCAGCATTTT. Translating it yields CATSSPPGQPQHF. Supplemented by reference TRBV15 and TRBJ1-5, the full variable domain reads DAMVIQNPRYQVTQFGKPVTLSCSQTLNHNVMYWYQQKSSQAPKLLFHYYDKDFNNEADTPDNFQSRRPNTSFCFLDIRSPGLGDTAMYLCATSSPPGQPQHFGDGTRLSIL.

For the CDR3, the DNA is TGCAGCGTTAATGCAGGTAGGGATGAAGCTTTCTTT. It translates to CSVNAGRDEAFF. The chain combines TRBV29-1 with TRBJ1-1; D remains ambiguous. This CDR3 is 12 amino acids long. The germline V and J ends were trimmed by 5 bases and 7 bases, with 14 bases remaining between them. Germline V gene sequence: CDR1 SQVTM, CDR2 ANQGSEA.

This clonotype was detected once. The rearrangement uses TRBV14 and TRBJ2-7, with no clear D. This CDR3 has 12 amino acids. V lost 2 bases and J 6 bases, leaving 8 bases between the germline ends. Germline V lookup: CDR1 SGHDN, CDR2 FVKESK. The CDR3 nucleotides are TGTGCCAGCAGCCAAATTGGGGTCGAGCAGTACTTC. Its translation: CASSQIGVEQYF.

Concerning this clonotype: One end of the junction fails to match germline, which may point to a read error. The chain combines TRBV7-2 with TRBJ2-3, with no clear D. Germline CDR1 reads SGHTA; CDR2 reads FQGNSA. The CDR3 sequence is 14 residues long. This chain's CDR3 is CANSLFAWTDTQYF. Written as DNA, the CDR3 is TGTGCCAACAGCTTATTCGCTTGGACAGATACGCAGTATTTT. Full variable domain (rest looked up from reference TRBV7-2 and TRBJ2-3): GAGVSQSPSNKVTEKGKDVELRCDPISGHTALYWYRQSLGQGLEFLIYFQGNSAPDKSGLPSDRFSAERTGGSVSTLTIQRTQQEDSAVYLCANSLFAWTDTQYFGPGTRLTVL.

The chain carries TRBV29-1 and TRBJ2-1; D may match TRBD1 or TRBD2 (6 bases each). Trimming stripped 3 bases from V and 12 bases from J, with 21 bases between. This CDR3 has 14 residues. Germline values: CDR1 SQVTM, CDR2 ANQGSEA. This CDR3 reads CSVDPQIRGAGQFF. DNA for the CDR3: TGCAGCGTTGACCCGCAAATAAGGGGGGCGGGGCAGTTCTTC.

This chain connects TRBV28 to TRBJ2-1; 9 nucleotides match TRBD2. Germline CDR1 reads MDHEN; CDR2 reads SYDVKM. The trim removed 5 bases at V and 8 bases at J, leaving 13 bases unmatched. The CDR3 contains 16 residues. DNA of the CDR3: TGTGCCAGCAGTCCCCATGGAGCGGGGGGCTCGGATGAGCAGTTCTTC. This sequence encodes CASSPHGAGGSDEQFF.

On this clonotype: Compared with germline, one end of the junction differs, possibly owing to a read error. The chain carries TRBV4-1 and TRBJ2-5; D may be TRBD2 (6 bases). The CDR3 length is 15 residues. Per the germline V gene, CDR1 is MGHRA and CDR2 is YSYEKL. The chain's CDR3 is CASSQVGSGEETEYF. As DNA, the CDR3 is TGCGCCAGCAGCCAAGTTGGATCGGGAGAAGAGACCGAGTACTTC.

With regard to this clonotype: A much more abundant neighbour one base away suggests this may be a read error. The genes are TRBV20-1 and TRBJ2-2; the D is unclear. The CDR3 has 12 amino acids. Germline CDR1 reads DFQATT; CDR2 reads SNEGSKA (reference sequence). The CDR3 region has the DNA TGCAGTGCTAGGGGGAACGCCGGGGAGCTGTTTTTT. The encoded protein is CSARGNAGELFF.

This clonotype was counted many times. The J gene is TRBJ2-5, the V gene TRBV20-1; maybe TRBD1 (6 bases). V was clipped by 6 bases and J by 5 bases, with 19 bases between them. The CDR3 spans 14 residues. Germline values: CDR1 DFQATT, CDR2 SNEGSKA (reference sequence). The CDR3 loop reads CSAYRDTAAETQYF. Written as DNA, the CDR3 is TGCAGTGCATACCGGGACACAGCAGCGGAGACCCAGTACTTC.

As for this clonotype: Compared with germline, one end of the junction differs, possibly owing to a read error. The chain carries TRBV6-2 or TRBV6-3 and TRBJ2-2, with TRBD1 matching 7 bases. The germline gives CDR1 MNHEY, CDR2 SVGEGT. The CDR3 length is 13 residues. Here the CDR3 reads CASMRQGPGELFF. The CDR3 nucleotides read TGTGCCAGCATGCGACAGGGCCCCGGTGAGCTGTTTTTT.

This clonotype was recorded once. An end of the junction differs from the germline gene, which may be a read error. This chain links TRBV27 with TRBJ2-7, with D perhaps matching TRBD1 (6 bases). The CDR3 consists of 14 residues. Germline V CDR1 and CDR2: MNHEY, SMNVEV (reference sequence). The CDR3 DNA reads TGCGCCAGCAGTTTATCGGACAGATACAATGAGCAGTACTTC. Protein: CASSLSDRYNEQYF.

On this clonotype itself: At one of its ends the junction is not consistent with the germline gene, which may arise from a read error. The rearrangement uses TRBV4-1 and TRBJ2-7, with D possibly matching TRBD1 (6 bases). This CDR3 region has 14 residues. Germline lookup yields CDR1 MGHRA and CDR2 YSYEKL. CDR3 region: CASSLAGVAYEQYF. The CDR3 DNA reads as TGTGCCAGCAGCTTAGCAGGGGTCGCCTACGAGCAGTACTTC.

The V call is TRBV27, the J call TRBJ2-1; the D is unclear. The CDR3 has 13 residues. Trimming shortened V by 5 bases and J by 12 bases, and 17 bases separated the two germline ends. Germline V CDR1 and CDR2: MNHEY, SMNVEV (reference sequence). This CDR3 is CASSRPFPDTQFF. The CDR3 nucleotides are TGTGCCAGCAGTCGCCCCTTTCCAGATACGCAGTTCTTC.

This clonotype came up many times. The rearrangement joins TRBV28 to TRBJ2-7, with 11 bases aligning to TRBD1. This CDR3 has 13 amino acids. The V and J ends lost 10 bases and 3 bases, in that order; junction bases with no gene match: 5. Germline CDR1 reads MDHEN; CDR2 reads SYDVKM. The CDR3 loop reads CATRTGGLYEQYF. The CDR3 coding sequence is TGTGCCACCAGGACAGGGGGCCTCTACGAGCAGTACTTC.

In its sample, this clonotype was seen many times. This chain connects TRBV7-9 to TRBJ1-1; possibly TRBD1 for D (6 bases). This CDR3 is 15 amino acids long. Germline assignment: CDR1 SEHNR and CDR2 FQNEAQ (reference sequence). V shed 0 bases and J shed 6 bases, with 14 bases lying between them. The CDR3 loop reads CASSLAAGAGSEAFF. Here the CDR3 DNA reads TGTGCCAGCAGCTTAGCGGCAGGGGCAGGCTCTGAAGCTTTCTTT.

V usage is TRBV4-1 and J usage is TRBJ1-5, with D hard to call. Trimming removed 1 base at V and 3 bases at J, with 13 bases between. CDR3 size: 16 residues. In germline, CDR1 is MGHRA, CDR2 YSYEKL. CDR3 sequence (DNA): TGCGCCAGCAGCCAAGGTCTCCAAGTAGTCAATCAGCCCCAGCATTTT. Residues: CASSQGLQVVNQPQHF.

This clonotype was found many times. CDR3 sequence: CASSPRPDSNQPQHF. As DNA, the CDR3 is TGTGCCAGCAGCCCCCGACCAGATAGCAATCAGCCCCAGCATTTT. This chain joins TRBV3-1 and TRBJ1-5; D uncertain. Germline lookup yields CDR1 LGHDT and CDR2 YNNKEL (reference sequence). The CDR3 has 15 residues. The ends were cut back, 4 bases at V and 0 bases at J, with 10 bases in the middle.

This clonotype was recorded a few times. This CDR3 is CSVRSQETQYF. DNA for the CDR3: TGCAGCGTTCGCAGTCAAGAGACCCAGTACTTC. The V gene is TRBV29-1, the J gene TRBJ2-5; D uncertain. Trimming removed 5 bases at V and 2 bases at J, with 6 bases between. The CDR3 consists of 11 residues. CDR1 SQVTM and CDR2 ANQGSEA come from the germline V gene.

As to this clonotype: It may be a read error: a sequence one base away is much more abundant. The V call is TRBV28, the J call TRBJ2-7, with TRBD2 matching 7 bases. The germline V gene encodes CDR1 MDHEN and CDR2 SYDVKM. CDR3 length: 16 amino acids. CDR3 sequence reads: CASTLGHSGYAYEQYF. CDR3 DNA sequence: TGTGCCAGCACTTTAGGTCATAGCGGGTACGCCTACGAGCAGTACTTC.

With regard to this clonotype: A read error may be the cause here, since a much bigger clone is one base away. The gene calls are TRBV24-1 and TRBJ2-3; TRBD2 might be the D (5 bases). There are 14 residues in the CDR3. Germline lookup yields CDR1 KGHDR and CDR2 SFDVKD. V lost 5 bases, J lost 3 bases, and 11 bases lay in between. CDR3 nucleotide sequence: TGTGCCACCAGTGGGAGGTATGATACAGATACGCAGTATTTT. It translates to CATSGRYDTDTQYF.

In this sample, this clonotype turned up once. This clone may be a read error of a much larger clone one base away. This chain joins TRBV27 and TRBJ2-7; tentative D call: TRBD1 (6 bases). This CDR3 spans 13 amino acids. The V gene's germline CDR1 is MNHEY and CDR2 SMNVEV (reference sequence). The CDR3 reads CATSGEQGYEQCF. CDR3 in DNA: TGTGCCACCAGTGGCGAACAGGGTTACGAGCAGTGCTTC.